This T cell receptor beta chain derives from a study of cytomegalovirus exposure and HLA in healthy donors. This clone was seen once. Its antigen is not identified. Study-level findings and limits: The tendency of first-cohort TCR clusters to co-occur in the approximately 120 validation repertoires was identified by a subsequent analysis. Reportedly, diagnosis of cytomegalovirus status by the classifier showed high specificity and sensitivity.

Clones were read by immunoSEQ multiplex PCR, and TCRdb kept only the in-frame ones, dropping some. This table holds approximately 60,000 clones, 92% found once. V shed 5 bases and J shed 2 bases, with 10 bases lying between them. This CDR3 region has 13 residues. The germline V gene has CDR1 MNHEY and CDR2 SVGAGI. This sequence originates from a woman in her late teens or twenties in good health and CMV-seronegative. The sample taken for sequencing was PBMCs. The V call is TRBV6-5, the J call TRBJ2-7; possible D gene TRBD2, 6 bases. The CDR3 sequence: CASSRGETYEQYF. The CDR3 coding sequence is TGTGCCAGCAGTCGCGGGGAGACCTACGAGCAGTACTTC.